This T cell receptor (beta chain) appears in the sequencing data of a study of blood T cell repertoires in COVID-19. Study background: There were acute and convalescent COVID-19 samples, and they came from the United States, Italy and Spain. PBMCs, B-cell-depleted T cells, or T cells provided the cDNA or gDNA that made up the material.

Enrollees, about 18 to 89 years old, lived in around 23 US areas. Assignment of participants to cohorts was predicated upon participant-reported clinical history. V was trimmed by 2 bases and J by 5 bases, leaving 10 bases between them. CDR1 and CDR2 (germline): MNHEY, SVGEGT. The CDR3 has 14 amino acids. This table comes from immunoSEQ multiplex PCR, and its TCRdb copy is limited to in-frame clones, with some not included. The repertoire consists of over 300,000 clones, with approximately 90% occurring once and the leading ten covering approximately 0.96%. The V gene is TRBV6-2 or TRBV6-3, the J gene TRBJ1-5; D may be TRBD1 (6 bases). The receptor was isolated from a woman under 40 with acute COVID-19. What was sequenced was PBMCs or T cells enriched from blood (not recorded which). Here the CDR3 reads CASSYDGTYQPQHF. CDR3 coding DNA: TGTGCCAGCAGTTACGATGGGACATATCAGCCCCAGCATTTT.